This TCR beta chain was identified in a study of shared clonotypes between healthy human individuals. In the study overall: CD4 naive and CD4 memory each took three plates per donor, while CD8 naive took two and CD8 memory one.

The V gene's germline CDR1 is LGHNA and CDR2 YNFKEQ. Trimming took 4 bases from V and 2 from J, leaving 8 bases between them. The CDR3 is made up of 13 amino acids. The assay was immunoSEQ multiplex PCR, and TCRdb's table has in-frame clones only and misses some. The sample carries 2 million to 3 million clones, approximately 93% recorded once. This TCR came from a young man in good health. Some clones in this sample may be carry-over from other donors' samples. The genes are TRBV4-2 and TRBJ1-1, with unresolved D. Material for sequencing was naive CD4+ T cells from PBMCs. Sample subset: CD45RA+ positively selected. This CDR3 reads CASSRDGNTEAFF. CDR3 nucleotides: TGTGCCAGCAGCCGCGACGGAAACACTGAAGCTTTCTTT.